This T cell receptor beta chain comes out of a study of CD8 T cells in ankylosing spondylitis (dated by TCRdb to the late 2010s). In terms of the full investigation: T cell receptor beta repertoires were profiled in healthy donors and ankylosing spondylitis patients so that disease-linked TCR variants could be found. The full study cohort comprised 25 ankylosing spondylitis patients and approximately 100 healthy donors. Samples of peripheral blood were taken, and for ankylosing spondylitis patients, synovial fluid was collected as well. Broad study findings and their caveats: The disease-linked clones were reported as significantly enriched in matched synovial fluid samples from ankylosing spondylitis patients. The disease-linked clones had a CD8+ phenotype and were found at relatively low frequencies in peripheral blood. Some motif variants were previously reported in synovial fluid and blood of reactive arthritis patients, suggesting common disease-initiation mechanisms. A TCR beta motif made up of several highly homologous amino acid variants appeared to be characteristic of blood from ankylosing spondylitis patients.

Trimmed from V: 6 bases; trimmed from J: 1 base; junction bases lacking a gene match: 13. Including the terminal cysteine and phenylalanine, the CDR3 comprises 17 residues. Just the 51-base CDR3 DNA is kept, in frame starting at base 1. The CDR1 and CDR2 encoded by the germline V gene (reference sequence) are DFQATT and SNEGSKA. Concerning this clonotype: What this receptor recognizes is not known. No base-level quality is on record; no much larger clone is a single base apart.

The listed sequencing device is Illumina HiSeq 2500. Quantitative 5'-RACE with molecular barcodes was used to prepare TCR beta libraries. The original methods were these. A new computational method based on a probabilistic model of VDJ rearrangement was used to identify disease-linked TCR variants. TCRdb took the public reads, trimmed them with fastp at Q25, ran MiXCR for clone calling and kept in-frame beta chains. Entries that share a CDR3 protein sequence are merged under the most common genes and DNA. TCRdb, not the original authors, processed these V and J calls. The sample profile shows roughly 130,000 distinct CDR3 sequences; roughly an eighth of them were found once. Jointly, the top ten make up around 3% of the sample.

The clonotype comes from a female donor with ankylosing spondylitis or in good health (not recorded which). The chain employs TRBV20-1 and TRBJ2-4; 9 bases in the junction line up with TRBD2. The specimen was blood, either unsorted or a sorted T cell fraction (not recorded which). This receptor carries the CDR3 CSAKKGGGALAKNIQYF. The sequenced DNA: TGCAGTGCAAAGAAGGGCGGGGGGGCACTTGCCAAAAACATTCAGTACTTC.